Detailed here is one T cell receptor (beta chain). This CDR3 region has 16 residues. V was cut by 3 bases and J by 5 bases, with 17 bases left in between. Germline CDR1 reads KGHDR; CDR2 reads SFDVKD. Measured with immunoSEQ multiplex PCR; TCRdb has only the in-frame clones, and not every one. The sample contains approximately 150,000 clones, 89% of which appear only once. This entry is derived from a study of control samples from healthy donors and cancer patients. The sample comprised blood. The chain carries TRBV24-1 and TRBJ2-3; TRBD1 might be the D (8 bases). The TCR comes from a man in his thirties or forties in good health. This chain's CDR3 is CATSDVRGPGGDTQYF. The CDR3 nucleotides read TGTGCCACCAGTGATGTCAGGGGGCCGGGGGGAGATACGCAGTATTTT.